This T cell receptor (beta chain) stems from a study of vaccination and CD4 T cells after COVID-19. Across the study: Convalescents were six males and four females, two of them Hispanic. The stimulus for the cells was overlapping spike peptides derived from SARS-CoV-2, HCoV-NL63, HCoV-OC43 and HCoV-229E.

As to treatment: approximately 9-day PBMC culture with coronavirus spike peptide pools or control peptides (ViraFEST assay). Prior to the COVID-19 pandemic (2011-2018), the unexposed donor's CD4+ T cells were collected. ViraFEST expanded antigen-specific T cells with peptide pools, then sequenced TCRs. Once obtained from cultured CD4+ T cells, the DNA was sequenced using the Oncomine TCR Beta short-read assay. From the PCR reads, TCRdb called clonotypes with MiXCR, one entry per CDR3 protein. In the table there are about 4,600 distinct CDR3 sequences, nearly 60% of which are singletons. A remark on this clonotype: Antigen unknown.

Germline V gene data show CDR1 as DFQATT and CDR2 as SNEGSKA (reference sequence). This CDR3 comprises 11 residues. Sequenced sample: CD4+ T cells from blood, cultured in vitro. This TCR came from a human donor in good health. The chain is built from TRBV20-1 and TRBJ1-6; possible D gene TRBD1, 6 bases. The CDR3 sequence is CGQGNNSPLHF. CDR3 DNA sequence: TGCGGTCAGGGGAACAATTCACCCCTCCACTTT.